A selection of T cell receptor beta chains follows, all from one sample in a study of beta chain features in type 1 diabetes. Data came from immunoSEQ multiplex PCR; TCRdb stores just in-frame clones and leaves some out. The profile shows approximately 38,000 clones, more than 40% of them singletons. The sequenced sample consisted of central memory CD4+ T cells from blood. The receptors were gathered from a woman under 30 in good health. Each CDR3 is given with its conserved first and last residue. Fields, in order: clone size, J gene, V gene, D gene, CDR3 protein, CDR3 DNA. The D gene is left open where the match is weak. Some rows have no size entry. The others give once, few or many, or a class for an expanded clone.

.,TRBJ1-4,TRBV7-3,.,CASSFWQGNEKLFF,TGTGCCAGCAGCTTTTGGCAGGGGAATGAAAAACTGTTTTTT
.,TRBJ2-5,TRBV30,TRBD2,CAWTERGGRRETQYF,TGTGCCTGGACCGAACGCGGGGGACGCCGGGAGACCCAGTACTTC
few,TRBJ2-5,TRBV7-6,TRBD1,CASSLTAGTGAETQYF,TGTGCCAGCAGCTTAACTGCCGGGACAGGGGCAGAGACCCAGTACTTC
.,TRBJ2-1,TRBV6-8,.,CASSYEGGGYEQFF,TGTGCCAGCAGTTACGAGGGCGGAGGGTATGAGCAGTTCTTC
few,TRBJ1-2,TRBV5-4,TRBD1,CASSSGQGASGYTF,TGTGCCAGCAGCTCGGGACAGGGGGCAAGTGGCTACACCTTC
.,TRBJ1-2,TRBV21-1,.,CASSPRYGYTF,TGTGCCAGCAGCCCCCGCTATGGCTACACCTTC
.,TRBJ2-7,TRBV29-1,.,CSVVGGSYEQYF,TGCAGCGTTGTTGGGGGGTCCTACGAGCAGTACTTC
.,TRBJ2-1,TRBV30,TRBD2,CAWDELAGEYNEQFF,TGTGCCTGGGACGAACTAGCGGGTGAATACAATGAGCAGTTCTTC
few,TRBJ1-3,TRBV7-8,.,CASSLGGTGGGNTIYF,TGTGCCAGCAGCTTAGGGGGGACGGGGGGTGGAAACACCATATATTTT
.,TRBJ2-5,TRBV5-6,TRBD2,CASSLAASGSQYF,TGTGCCAGCAGCTTGGCGGCTAGCGGGTCCCAGTACTTC